The 11 T cell receptor beta chains below all came from one sample that was sequenced in a study of regulatory T cells in long-lasting Graves disease. Arm-PCR with iRepertoire HTBI primers amplified the CDR3 regions for these TCR beta libraries. TCRdb reprocessed the multiplex PCR reads via MiXCR and lists one record per CDR3 protein. The sample yields some 280,000 distinct CDR3 sequences, 20% to 25% seen once. The time point: persistent/refractory GD, antithyroid drugs over 5 years with positive TRAb. Scientists built the TCR library using RNA that was extracted from PBMCs. Here the sequenced sample was peripheral blood mononuclear cells (PBMCs), taken when the disease was refractory, from a patient treated with antithyroid drugs. The receptors shown here come from a female donor with Graves disease.

As regards this clonotype: A much larger clone lies one base from this, so it may be a read error. The chain employs TRBV27 and TRBJ1-1, with 8 bases fitting TRBD1. CDR1 is MNHEY and CDR2 is SMNVEV in the germline V gene (reference sequence). V lost 5 bases to trimming and J lost 3 bases; unmatched junction nucleotides: 11. The CDR3 runs 16 residues. As DNA, the CDR3 is TGTGCCAGCAGTCCCGCGAAAGGCAGGGGGCACACTGAAGCTTTCTTT. Its protein product is CASSPAKGRGHTEAFF.

In this sample, this clonotype turned up many times. This chain connects TRBV28 to TRBJ2-7, with 10 bases matching TRBD2. This CDR3 has 16 residues. CDR1 MDHEN and CDR2 SYDVKM come from the germline V gene. Trimming cost V 6 bases and J 4 bases; bases outside gene matches: 12. CDR3 DNA sequence: TGTGCCAGCAGCTATACCTCTAGCGGGAGTCGGTACGAGCAGTACTTC. Translated: CASSYTSSGSRYEQYF.

V is TRBV6-1 and J is TRBJ2-1; D is uncertain. CDR1 and CDR2 (germline): MNHNS, SASEGT. V was shortened by 6 bases and J by 3 bases, with 9 bases between the two germline ends. The length of the CDR3 is 13 residues. The DNA of the CDR3 is TGTGCCAGCAGGCGGAGCAACTACAATGAGCAGTTCTTC. This translates into CASRRSNYNEQFF.

This clonotype showed up just once. This sequence may be a read error, since a much larger clone differs from it by one base. The genes are TRBV2 and TRBJ1-1, with no clear D. V lost 11 bases, J lost 5 bases, and 12 bases lay in between. There are 11 residues in the CDR3. Germline V gene data show CDR1 as SNHLY and CDR2 as FYNNEI. The CDR3 nucleotides read TGTGCCGGCATTGGCGGGACTGAAGCTTTCTTT. Translation gives CAGIGGTEAFF.

J is TRBJ1-5 and V is TRBV19; tentatively, D is TRBD1 (6 bases). The CDR3 contains 17 residues. Trimming stripped 4 bases from V and 1 base from J, with 17 bases between. Germline values: CDR1 LNHDA, CDR2 SQIVND (reference sequence). CDR3 DNA: TGTGCCAGTAGTACCACCTTCGGGGGGGCCAGCAATCAGCCCCAGCATTTT. This translates into CASSTTFGGASNQPQHF.

In its sample, this clonotype was seen a few times. The chain employs TRBV29-1 and TRBJ2-7; 8 bases fit TRBD1. Germline V gene data show CDR1 as SQVTM and CDR2 as ANQGSEA. V lost 2 bases to trimming and J lost 3 bases; unmatched junction nucleotides: 6. The CDR3 runs to 14 residues. CDR3 amino acids: CSVELGTGDYEQYF. The CDR3 coding sequence is TGCAGCGTTGAACTCGGGACAGGAGACTACGAGCAGTACTTC.

This clonotype was recorded at least ten times. The chain has TRBV27 and TRBJ1-5, with D maybe TRBD1 (6 bases). Germline V gives CDR1 MNHEY, CDR2 SMNVEV (reference sequence). V lost 2 bases, J lost 3 bases, and 8 bases lay in between. CDR3 length equals 14 residues. In DNA form, the CDR3 reads TGTGCCAGCAGTTTAAGGGGGATCAATCAGCCCCAGCATTTT. It codes for CASSLRGINQPQHF.

This clonotype was counted a few times. The rearrangement links TRBV19 to TRBJ2-7; D perhaps matches TRBD1 (5 bases). Per the germline V gene, CDR1 is LNHDA and CDR2 is SQIVND (reference sequence). CDR3 size: 13 residues. V lost 5 bases and J 2 bases, leaving 10 bases between the germline ends. The CDR3 here is CASSYRSAYEQYF. CDR3 bases: TGTGCCAGTAGTTACAGGTCAGCCTACGAGCAGTACTTC.

This clonotype was counted ten times or more. As DNA, the CDR3 is TGTGCCAGCAGTTTCAGGGTCTCTGGGGCCAACGTCCTGACTTTC. Translating gives CASSFRVSGANVLTF. The chain carries TRBV6-5 and TRBJ2-6; D perhaps matches TRBD1 (5 bases). Trimming removed 4 bases from V and 0 bases from J, with 7 bases in between. The CDR3 runs 15 residues. In germline, CDR1 is MNHEY, CDR2 SVGAGI.

This clonotype has just a few counts. V gene TRBV10-3 combines with J gene TRBJ2-1; TRBD2 aligns across 7 bases. Germline lookup yields CDR1 ENHRY and CDR2 SYGVKD. J gave up 4 bases and V 3 bases, and 12 bases lay outside the gene matches. This CDR3 region has 17 residues. The CDR3 protein is CAISDIQGLGLYNEQFF. The CDR3 DNA follows: TGTGCCATCAGTGATATCCAAGGACTAGGCCTTTACAATGAGCAGTTCTTC.

This clonotype was seen only a few times. CDR3: CASSLEGGGSREETQYF. Written as DNA, the CDR3 is TGTGCCAGCAGCTTAGAGGGGGGCGGGAGTCGAGAAGAGACCCAGTACTTC. The J gene is TRBJ2-5, the V gene TRBV7-2; the D gene is possibly TRBD2 (7 bases). The germline CDR1 and CDR2 sequences are SGHTA and FQGNSA. V lost 1 base and J lost 3, with 18 bases in between. The CDR3 totals 17 residues.